Following are 5 T cell receptor beta chains from one sample sequenced in a study of molecular identifiers for immune sequencing clone quantification. Via MiXCR, TCRdb re-called the PCR reads, giving one row per CDR3 protein. The profile shows some 70,000 distinct CDR3 sequences, about a sixth of them singletons. The specimen sequenced was naive CD8+ T cells from blood, with Jurkat cell RNA spiked in. Subset meaning: FACS-sorted CD8+CD4-CCR7+CD45RA+ naive T cells. The receptor set was obtained from a human donor in good health. Some libraries in this study had Jurkat cell RNA spiked in.

Comments on this clonotype: One base away lies a much larger clone, so this may be a sequencing read error. The chain employs TRBV12-5 and TRBJ2-4, with 7 bases matching TRBD2. Germline V CDR1 and CDR2: LGHNT, FRNRAP. This CDR3 has 16 residues. The CDR3 loop is CSSARSGGGNKNIQYF. For the CDR3, the DNA is TGTTCTAGTGCCAGATCGGGCGGGGGAAACAAAAACATTCAGTACTTC.

On this clonotype: This may come from a read error, since a much larger clone is one base off. The CDR3 DNA reads TGTGCCAGCAGCCCGAGACTAGGGAAAACCTACGGGCAGTACTTC. The encoded protein is CASSPRLGKTYGQYF. The chain links TRBV7-8 to TRBJ2-7, with D perhaps TRBD2 (6 bases). Germline CDR1 SGHVS, CDR2 FQNEAQ. There are 15 residues in the CDR3.

Many counts were recorded for this clonotype. The J gene is TRBJ2-7, the V gene TRBV19, with TRBD1 identical over 8 bases. Trimming cost V 6 bases and J 2 bases; bases outside gene matches: 3. This CDR3 is 13 amino acids long. CDR1 and CDR2 (germline): LNHDA, SQIVND (reference sequence). The CDR3 loop is CASSPGQAYEQYF. The CDR3 DNA reads as TGTGCCAGTAGCCCGGGACAGGCCTACGAGCAGTACTTC.

This clonotype appeared many times. This rearrangement joins TRBV6-4 to TRBJ2-6, with D maybe TRBD1 (6 bases). The CDR3 totals 16 residues. V was cut by 3 bases and J by 2 bases, with 11 bases left in between. In germline, CDR1 is MRHNA, CDR2 SNTAGT. CDR3 bases: TGTGCCAGCAGTGATTTATACAGGGCTGGGGCCAACGTCCTGACTTTC. This codes for CASSDLYRAGANVLTF.

This clonotype has ten or more counts. V usage is TRBV27 and J usage is TRBJ2-7; the match to TRBD1 covers 10 bases. The CDR3 is 16 residues long. Germline V gene data show CDR1 as MNHEY and CDR2 as SMNVEV (reference sequence). V shed 3 bases, J shed 4 bases, and the junction held 9 bases outside the gene matches. The DNA for the CDR3 is TGTGCCAGCAGTTTTCAAAGGGGGGACAGGGGTTACGAGCAGTACTTC. Translation gives CASSFQRGDRGYEQYF.